A selection of T cell receptor beta chains follows, all from one sample in a study of T cell responses to AZD1222 COVID-19 vaccine. TCRdb keeps only in-frame clones here, not all; method: immunoSEQ multiplex PCR. The sample shows some 93,000 clones, around nine tenths of them seen only once. Source: peripheral blood, taken 28 days after the second AZD1222 dose. These receptors were taken from an adult who received the AZD1222 COVID-19 vaccine. The CDR3 runs from the conserved cysteine through the conserved F or W. Fields, in order: V gene, J gene, clone size, D gene, CDR3 DNA, CDR3 protein. D genes are given only for firm matches. Clone size is shown for a subset of rows, as once, few, many or a class of expanded clone.

>TRBV9|TRBJ1-5|-|-
TGTGCCAGCAGCGCCACCATTAGCAATCAGCCCCAGCATTTT
CASSATISNQPQHF
>TRBV25-1|TRBJ1-4|-|TRBD1
TGTGCCAGCAGTGAGCCGGGACAGGGAGAAGAAAAACTGTTTTTT
CASSEPGQGEEKLFF
>TRBV19|TRBJ2-7|-|-
TGTGCCAGTAGTAGGGCAAAGGGGGGCGAGGCCTACGAGCAGTACTTC
CASSRAKGGEAYEQYF
>TRBV7-6|TRBJ2-6|-|-
TGTGCCAGCAGCCGTATCGAAGGGGCCAACGTCCTGACTTTC
CASSRIEGANVLTF
>TRBV6-5|TRBJ1-4|-|-
TGTGCCAGCAGTTACGGCCAGGAAGCTGAAAAACTGTTTTTT
CASSYGQEAEKLFF
>TRBV6-5|TRBJ2-2|-|-
TGTGCCAGCAGTTACAGAACCGGGGAGCTGTTTTTT
CASSYRTGELFF
>TRBV11-3|TRBJ2-1|few|-
TGTGCCAGCAGCTTAGGGGCCTTCGGGACCCTTGTGGATGAGCAGTTCTTC
CASSLGAFGTLVDEQFF
>TRBV6-2/TRBV6-3|TRBJ1-1|once|-
TGTGCCAGCAGTTACTCGAGGGGCCGGCTTTTTAGTGAAGCTTTCTTT
CASSYSRGRLFSEAFF
>TRBV5-1|TRBJ2-6|-|TRBD1
TGCGCCAGCAGCGAACCGGGACAGGGCCTCTCTGGGGCCAACGTCCTGACTTTC
CASSEPGQGLSGANVLTF
>TRBV6-4|TRBJ1-2|-|-
TGTGCCAGCAGTGAAAAGTGGGGAGGGATGAATTCTAACTATGGCTACACCTTC
CASSEKWGGMNSNYGYTF
>TRBV14|TRBJ2-7|-|-
TGTGCCAGCAGCCAAGTTTCGGGGGCCTACGAGCAGTACTTC
CASSQVSGAYEQYF
>TRBV4-1|TRBJ1-6|-|-
TGCGCCAGCAGCCAAGCGTCAGGGAGGGATTCACCCCTCCACTTT
CASSQASGRDSPLHF
>TRBV4-3|TRBJ2-5|-|-
TGCGCCAGCAGCCAAGATAGGGCTGGGACCCAGTACTTC
CASSQDRAGTQYF
>TRBV28|TRBJ2-3|-|TRBD2
TGTGCCAGTCCCCCCTTACTAGCGGCTAGCACAGATACGCAGTATTTT
CASPPLLAASTDTQYF
>TRBV29-1|TRBJ2-3|-|-
TGCAGCGTTGAAGGTCTACAGCTTGCTACTAGCACAGATACGCAGTATTTT
CSVEGLQLATSTDTQYF
>TRBV7-3|TRBJ1-5|-|-
TGTGCCAGCAGCCCCCGGGGGGAGGGAGGGCAGCCCCAGCATTTT
CASSPRGEGGQPQHF
>TRBV10-3|TRBJ2-3|-|TRBD1
TGTGCCATCCGTATCGGGGACAGCCCCACAGATACGCAGTATTTT
CAIRIGDSPTDTQYF
>TRBV5-1|TRBJ2-7|-|-
TGCGCCAGCAGTCTTCTCCCAGACAGCTCCTACGAGCAGTACTTC
CASSLLPDSSYEQYF
>TRBV27|TRBJ2-7|-|-
TGTGCCAGCAGTTTATCGGGCGTGGGACCGGGCTACGAGCAGTACTTC
CASSLSGVGPGYEQYF
>TRBV27|TRBJ2-1|-|-
TGTGCCAGCAGTTTATCCGGGTCGAAGGTGGGAGAGCAGTTCTTC
CASSLSGSKVGEQFF
>TRBV28|TRBJ2-2|-|TRBD2
TGTGCCAGCAGTTTTAGGACTAGCGGGATGACAGGGGAGCTGTTTTTT
CASSFRTSGMTGELFF
>TRBV7-8|TRBJ1-1|-|TRBD1
TGTGCCAGCAGCTCCAAGGACAGGGTTAGGACTGAAGCTTTCTTT
CASSSKDRVRTEAFF
>TRBV6-4|TRBJ2-1|-|-
TGTGCCAGCAGCCAGGGGGAGGATCTAGAGCAGTTCTTC
CASSQGEDLEQFF
>TRBV2|TRBJ2-7|-|-
TGTGCCAGTGGGGTCTGGAGGGACTACGAGCAGTACTTC
CASGVWRDYEQYF
>TRBV5-1|TRBJ1-1|-|-
TGCGCCAGCAGGGAAGCTCCAGCCACTGAAGCTTTCTTT
CASREAPATEAFF
>TRBV29-1|TRBJ1-4|-|-
TGCAGCGGGGGAGCCGGGGGAAATGAAAAACTGTTTTTT
CSGGAGGNEKLFF
>TRBV2|TRBJ1-1|-|TRBD1
TGTGCCAGCAGTGATCGCCAGGGGGGTACTGAAGCTTTCTTT
CASSDRQGGTEAFF
>TRBV9|TRBJ1-2|-|-
TGTGCCAGCAGCGGCTCAGGGTTCGCCAACTATGGCTACACCTTC
CASSGSGFANYGYTF
>TRBV3-1/TRBV3-2|TRBJ2-3|-|-
TGTGCCAGCAGCCAAGATAGGGGGGCCCTGACCACAGATACGCAGTATTTT
CASSQDRGALTTDTQYF
>TRBV9|TRBJ1-4|-|-
TGTGCCAGCAGCCCCCAGTATGAGGCCTCAACCCACTTCTGGAATGAAAAACTGTTTTTT
CASSPQYEASTHFWNEKLFF
>TRBV15|TRBJ2-1|-|TRBD2
TGTGCCACCAGCCGGGGACTAGCGGGAGTTGGTACTAATGAGCAGTTCTTC
CATSRGLAGVGTNEQFF
>TRBV7-2|TRBJ1-1|-|-
TGTGCCAGCAGCCTAATTTTTAAGGGCACTGAAGCTTTCTTT
CASSLIFKGTEAFF
>TRBV5-1|TRBJ1-3|few|TRBD1
TGCGCCAGCAGCTTGGAAGGGACAGCCTCTGGAAACACCATATATTTT
CASSLEGTASGNTIYF
>TRBV7-2|TRBJ2-5|-|-
TGTGCCAGCAGCTTAGCGGTGTACGGTGCCCAAGAGACCCAGTACTTC
CASSLAVYGAQETQYF
>TRBV28|TRBJ1-2|-|-
TGTGCCAGCAGTCTTACATCTTCCTATGGCTACACCTTC
CASSLTSSYGYTF
>TRBV27|TRBJ1-5|-|-
TGTGCCAGCAGTTTATTCGGAACAGGCCGCCTCAATCAGCCCCAGCATTTT
CASSLFGTGRLNQPQHF
>TRBV3-1/TRBV3-2|TRBJ2-7|-|-
TGTGCCAGCAGCCAGACTCGTTACCTTTACGAGCAGTACTTC
CASSQTRYLYEQYF
>TRBV6-2/TRBV6-3|TRBJ2-6|-|TRBD1
TGTGCCAGCAGTTATCGGACAGGCGGAGCCAACGTCCTGACTTTC
CASSYRTGGANVLTF
>TRBV5-4|TRBJ2-1|-|-
TGTGCCAGCAGCCGCGGTGGGGGACCCGCCCCGAATGAGCAGTTCTTC
CASSRGGGPAPNEQFF
>TRBV10-1|TRBJ2-5|once|-
TGCGCCAGCAGTGAGACAGTACCAAGGGAGACCCAGTACTTC
CASSETVPRETQYF
>TRBV7-8|TRBJ1-4|-|-
TGTGCCAGCAGCGACGGAGGGACTCCCCTCGGGGAAAAACTGTTTTTT
CASSDGGTPLGEKLFF
>TRBV6-5|TRBJ2-7|-|TRBD1
TGTGCCAGCACAGGGACAGGGATCTACGAGCAGTACTTC
CASTGTGIYEQYF
>TRBV28|TRBJ2-2|-|-
TGTGCCAGCAGTCCCTCCCGGGGAAGCGCGAACACCGGGGAGCTGTTTTTT
CASSPSRGSANTGELFF
>TRBV28|TRBJ1-1|-|-
TGTGCCAGCAGTTTATTGGGGCCCCAGGGTAAAGCTTTCTTT
CASSLLGPQGKAFF
>TRBV6-4|TRBJ1-1|-|-
TGTGCCAGCAGTGACTCACCGGGGATCACTGAAGCTTTCTTT
CASSDSPGITEAFF
>TRBV5-6|TRBJ1-1|-|-
TGTGCCAGCAGATTGGGGTTTACTGAAGCTTTCTTT
CASRLGFTEAFF
>TRBV18|TRBJ1-1|-|-
TGTGCCAGCTCTCCAGAGGGGGCTGAAGCTTTCTTT
CASSPEGAEAFF
>TRBV6-5|TRBJ2-5|-|-
TGTGCCAGCAGAAGCGGGAGGCAGGGGGCCCAGACCCAGTACTTC
CASRSGRQGAQTQYF
>TRBV9|TRBJ2-3|-|TRBD2
TGTGCCAGCAGCGCAAAAATCCGGCGGACTAGCGACACAGATACGCAGTATTTT
CASSAKIRRTSDTDTQYF
>TRBV7-2|TRBJ1-2|-|TRBD1
TGTGCCAGCAGCGAACGTACAGGGGGCTATGGCTACACCTTC
CASSERTGGYGYTF
>TRBV6-5|TRBJ2-3|-|TRBD2
TGTTCGGCGGGGGAAGCAAGCACAGATACGCAGTATTTT
CSAGEASTDTQYF
>TRBV9|TRBJ1-1|-|-
TGTGCCAGCAGCCCAGGGACGGCTATGAACACTGAAGCTTTCTTT
CASSPGTAMNTEAFF